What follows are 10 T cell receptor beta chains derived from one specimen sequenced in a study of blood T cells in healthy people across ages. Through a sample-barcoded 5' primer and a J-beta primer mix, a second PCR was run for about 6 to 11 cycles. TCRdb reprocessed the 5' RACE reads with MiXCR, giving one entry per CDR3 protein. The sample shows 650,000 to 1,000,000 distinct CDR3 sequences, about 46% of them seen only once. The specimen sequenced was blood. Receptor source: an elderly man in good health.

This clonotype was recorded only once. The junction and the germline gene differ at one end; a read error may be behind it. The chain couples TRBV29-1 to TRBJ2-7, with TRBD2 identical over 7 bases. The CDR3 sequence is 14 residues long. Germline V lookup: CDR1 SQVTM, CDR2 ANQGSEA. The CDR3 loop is CGVRLGGSSYEQYF. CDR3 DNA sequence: TGCGGCGTTCGGTTGGGCGGGAGCTCCTACGAGCAGTACTTC.

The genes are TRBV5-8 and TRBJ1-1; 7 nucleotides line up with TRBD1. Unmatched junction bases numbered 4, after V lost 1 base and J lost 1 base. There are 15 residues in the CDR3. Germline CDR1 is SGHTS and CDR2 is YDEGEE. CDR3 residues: CASSLSAGGNTEAFF. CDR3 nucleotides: TGTGCCAGCAGCTTGTCGGCAGGGGGGAACACTGAAGCTTTCTTT.

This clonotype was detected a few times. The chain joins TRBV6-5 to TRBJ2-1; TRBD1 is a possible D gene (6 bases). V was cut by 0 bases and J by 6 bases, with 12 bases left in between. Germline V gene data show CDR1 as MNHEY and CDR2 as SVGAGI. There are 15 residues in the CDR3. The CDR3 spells CASSYSQGLPNEQFF. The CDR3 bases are TGTGCCAGCAGTTACTCCCAGGGGCTTCCCAATGAGCAGTTCTTC.

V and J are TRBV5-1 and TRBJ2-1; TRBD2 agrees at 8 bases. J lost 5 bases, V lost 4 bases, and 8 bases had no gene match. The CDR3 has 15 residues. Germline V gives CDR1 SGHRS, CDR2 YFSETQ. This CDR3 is CASSTSGEANNEQFF. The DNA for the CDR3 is TGCGCCAGCAGCACTAGCGGAGAGGCCAACAATGAGCAGTTCTTC.

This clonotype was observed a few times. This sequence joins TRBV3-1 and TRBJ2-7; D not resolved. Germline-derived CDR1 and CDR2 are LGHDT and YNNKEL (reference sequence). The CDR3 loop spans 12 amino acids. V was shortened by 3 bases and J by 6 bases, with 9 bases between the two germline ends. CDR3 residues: CASSQWGFEQYF. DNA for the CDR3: TGTGCCAGCAGCCAGTGGGGTTTCGAGCAGTACTTC.

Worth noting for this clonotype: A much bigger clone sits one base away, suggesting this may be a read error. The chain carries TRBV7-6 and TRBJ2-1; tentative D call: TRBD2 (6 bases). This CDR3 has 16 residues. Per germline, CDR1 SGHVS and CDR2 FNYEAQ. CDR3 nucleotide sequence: TGTGCCAGCAGCCTCTACACTAGCAGCTCCTCCAATGAGCAGTTCTTC. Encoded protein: CASSLYTSSSSNEQFF.

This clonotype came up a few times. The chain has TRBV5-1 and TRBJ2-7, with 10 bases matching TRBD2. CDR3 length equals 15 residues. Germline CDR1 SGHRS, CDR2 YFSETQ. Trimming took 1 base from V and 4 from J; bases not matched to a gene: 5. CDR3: CASSLSGRAGYEQYF. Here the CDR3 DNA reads TGCGCCAGCAGCTTGAGCGGGAGGGCCGGGTACGAGCAGTACTTC.

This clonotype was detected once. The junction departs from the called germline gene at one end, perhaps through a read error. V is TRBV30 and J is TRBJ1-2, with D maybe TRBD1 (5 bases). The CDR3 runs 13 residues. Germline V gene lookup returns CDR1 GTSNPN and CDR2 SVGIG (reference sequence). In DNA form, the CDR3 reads TGTGCCCGGAGTGTTTACACCGGGGGTGGCTACACCTTC. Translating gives CARSVYTGGGYTF.

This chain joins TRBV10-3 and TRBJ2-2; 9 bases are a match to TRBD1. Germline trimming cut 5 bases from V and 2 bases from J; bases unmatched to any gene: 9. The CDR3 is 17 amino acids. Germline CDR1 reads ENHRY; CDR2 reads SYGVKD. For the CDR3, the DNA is TGTGCCATCAGTCTCGCGGGGACAGGGCCCAACACCGGGGAGCTGTTTTTT. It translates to CAISLAGTGPNTGELFF.

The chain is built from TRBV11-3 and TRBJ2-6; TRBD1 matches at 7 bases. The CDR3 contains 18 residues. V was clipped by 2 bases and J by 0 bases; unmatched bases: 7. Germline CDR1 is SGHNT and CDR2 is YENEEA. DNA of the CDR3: TGTGCCAGCAGCTTAATCGGGACAGTCAACTCTGGGGCCAACGTCCTGACTTTC. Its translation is CASSLIGTVNSGANVLTF.